Sequencing of this T cell receptor (beta chain) was carried out in a study of cytomegalovirus exposure and HLA in healthy donors. Study conclusions and caveats: Productive status was seen about 87% or about 30% of the time for most TCR beta V segments in an earlier analysis. Cytomegalovirus status, reportedly, was diagnosed with high specificity and sensitivity by the classifier.

Primers: 60 Vbeta forward and 13 Jbeta reverse. The data were produced by immunoSEQ multiplex PCR, yet TCRdb's version contains in-frame clones alone and is incomplete. In the table there are 55,000 or so clones, roughly 85% of which are singletons. The germline V and J ends were trimmed by 5 bases and 3 bases, with 13 bases remaining between them. CDR1 and CDR2 from the germline V gene are SGHAT and FQNNGV. The CDR3 length is 14 residues. Comments on this clone: Its cognate antigen is unknown.

The chain is built from TRBV11-2 and TRBJ1-1; tentative D call: TRBD1 (5 bases). This clonotype was sampled from a young man in good health and CMV-seronegative. Specimen: PBMCs. The chain's CDR3 is CASSLGGVYTEAFF. The CDR3 region has the DNA TGTGCCAGCAGCCTGGGGGGGGTTTACACTGAAGCTTTCTTT.